These 14 T cell receptor beta chains came from one sample sequenced in a study of graft-versus-host responses after intestinal transplantation. Their target antigens are unknown. TCRdb's copy holds only in-frame clones and misses some; the assay was immunoSEQ multiplex PCR. The table lists 85,000 to 100,000 clones, approximately 90% of them singletons. This specimen was unstimulated CD4+ T cells sorted from spleen or lymph node cells, taken before transplant. The receptors were gathered from a human donor who was the organ donor for an intestinal transplant.

The rearrangement uses TRBV7-9 and TRBJ2-5; 8 nucleotides match TRBD1. The CDR3 covers 13 residues. Germline CDR1 is SEHNR and CDR2 is FQNEAQ (reference sequence). V was pared by 4 bases and J by 5 bases, with 3 bases of the junction left unmatched. DNA for the CDR3: TGTGCCAGCAGCTCCCGACAGGGGGAGACCCAGTACTTC. Encoded protein: CASSSRQGETQYF.

The chain recombines TRBV2 with TRBJ2-3; tentatively, D is TRBD2 (6 bases). This CDR3 region has 13 residues. Germline CDR1 is SNHLY and CDR2 is FYNNEI. V lost 9 bases and J 0 bases, leaving 10 bases between the germline ends. CDR3 sequence reads: CARRDGSTDTQYF. CDR3 nucleotide sequence: TGTGCCAGGCGGGACGGTAGCACAGATACGCAGTATTTT.

This clone was detected only once. V is TRBV27 and J is TRBJ2-3; D gene unclear. The CDR3 is made up of 14 amino acids. The V gene's germline CDR1 is MNHEY and CDR2 SMNVEV (reference sequence). The V end lost 1 base, the J end lost 4 bases, and 9 bases lay between the germline ends. The CDR3 is CASSLWAVADTQYF. CDR3 sequence (DNA): TGTGCCAGCAGTTTATGGGCCGTGGCAGATACGCAGTATTTT.

The rearrangement links TRBV30 to TRBJ1-1, with 9 nucleotides matching TRBD1. Looked up from germline, CDR1 is GTSNPN and CDR2 is SVGIG (reference sequence). The CDR3 totals 12 residues. Germline trimming cut 1 base from V and 8 bases from J; bases unmatched to any gene: 2. CDR3 sequence: CAWSAGTGEAFF. In DNA, the CDR3 is TGTGCCTGGAGTGCGGGGACAGGGGAAGCTTTCTTT.

The V gene is TRBV5-1, the J gene TRBJ1-1; D is uncertain. The CDR3 runs to 14 residues. The V end lost 0 bases, the J end lost 4 bases, and 10 bases lay between the germline ends. CDR1 is SGHRS, CDR2 YFSETQ, per germline. CDR3 sequence (DNA): TGCGCCAGCAGCTTGGTCGGCGGGAGCACTGAAGCTTTCTTT. This codes for CASSLVGGSTEAFF.

This clone was counted once. This chain joins TRBV30 and TRBJ1-1; 7 bases are shared with TRBD1. CDR3 length: 14 residues. CDR1 is GTSNPN and CDR2 is SVGIG in the germline V gene (reference sequence). V lost 3 bases to trimming and J lost 4 bases; unmatched junction nucleotides: 8. The DNA of the CDR3 is TGTGCCTGGAGAGAGGGGGCAGGGGTCACTGAAGCTTTCTTT. Translated, it gives CAWREGAGVTEAFF. Together with reference TRBV30 and TRBJ1-1, the CDR3 gives the full variable domain: SQTIHQWPATLVQPVGSPLSLECTVEGTSNPNLYWYRQAAGRGLQLLFYSVGIGQISSEVPQNLSASRPQDRQFILSSKKLLLSDSGFYLCAWREGAGVTEAFFGQGTRLTVV.

The rearrangement uses TRBV28 and TRBJ1-1; D gene ambiguous. Germline assignment: CDR1 MDHEN and CDR2 SYDVKM. V was cut by 9 bases and J by 0 bases, with 11 bases left in between. This CDR3 spans 13 amino acids. The CDR3 loop is CASFRRLNTEAFF. CDR3 bases: TGTGCCAGTTTCCGTCGTCTGAACACTGAAGCTTTCTTT. Complete variable domain (other parts from reference TRBV28 and TRBJ1-1): DVKVTQSSRYLVKRTGEKVFLECVQDMDHENMFWYRQDPGLGLRLIYFSYDVKMKEKGDIPEGYSVSREKKERFSLILESASTNQTSMYLCASFRRLNTEAFFGQGTRLTVV.

This chain links TRBV13 with TRBJ1-5; possibly TRBD1 for D (5 bases). The length of the CDR3 is 15 residues. V gave up 2 bases and J gave up 7 bases, with 15 bases separating them. Germline-derived CDR1 and CDR2 are PRHDT and FYEKMQ (reference sequence). The CDR3, as DNA: TGTGCCAGCAGCTTATCCTTAAGGGGCATCCAGCCCCAGCATTTT. This sequence encodes CASSLSLRGIQPQHF.

The rearrangement joins TRBV19 to TRBJ2-7; 9 bases are a match to TRBD1. Germline lookup yields CDR1 LNHDA and CDR2 SQIVND (reference sequence). CDR3 length: 14 residues. V gave up 4 bases and J gave up 4 bases; unmatched junction bases: 5. The CDR3 DNA sequence: TGTGCCAGTAGTAGAGGGACAGGGAGGTACGAGCAGTACTTC. Residues: CASSRGTGRYEQYF.

As regards this clone: A read error may produce the germline difference seen at one junction end. CDR3 sequence: CSARGTLGGVF. CDR3 bases: TGCAGTGCTAGAGGGACTCTAGGGGGAGTCTTC. This chain joins TRBV20-1 and TRBJ2-1, with D maybe TRBD1 (6 bases). CDR3 length: 11 residues. CDR1 is DFQATT, CDR2 SNEGSKA, per germline (reference sequence).

J is TRBJ1-3 and V is TRBV7-9, with D unclear. Germline-derived CDR1 and CDR2 are SEHNR and FQNEAQ (reference sequence). The CDR3 is 15 residues long. Between the trimmed V and J ends, which lost 3 bases and 0 bases, there was a span of 9 bases. Written as DNA, the CDR3 is TGTGCCAGCAGCTTCCCAGATGACTCTGGAAACACCATATATTTT. This sequence encodes CASSFPDDSGNTIYF.

The chain joins TRBV21-1 to TRBJ1-1; the table's D call TRBD1 went unverified against the DNA. TRBV21-1 is assigned pseudogene status. The CDR3 extends over 16 amino acids. As DNA, the CDR3 is TGTGCCAGCAGCACACACCTCGGGACATCGAACACTGAAGCTTTCTTT. Amino acids: CASSTHLGTSNTEAFF.

The gene calls are TRBV12-5 and TRBJ2-5; 10 bases are shared with TRBD2. The germline CDR1 and CDR2 sequences are LGHNT and FRNRAP. The CDR3 spans 14 residues. V was pared by 4 bases and J by 11 bases, with 10 bases of the junction left unmatched. The CDR3 DNA sequence: TGTGCTAGTGGTTCCGGGACTAGCGAAACCGGGCAGTACTTC. Its protein is CASGSGTSETGQYF.

This chain links TRBV19 with TRBJ1-1; D is ambiguous. V lost 2 bases, J lost 5 bases, and 9 bases lay in between. The CDR3 is 13 residues long. Germline V CDR1 and CDR2: LNHDA, SQIVND (reference sequence). The CDR3, as DNA: TGTGCCAGTAGTATAATGGGAGGGACTGAAGCTTTCTTT. It is translated as CASSIMGGTEAFF.